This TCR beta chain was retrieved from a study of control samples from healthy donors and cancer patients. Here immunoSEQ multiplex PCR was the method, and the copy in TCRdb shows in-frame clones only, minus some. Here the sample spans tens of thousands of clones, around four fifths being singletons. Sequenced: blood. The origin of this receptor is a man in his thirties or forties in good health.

The CDR3 region is CASSQGADYGYTF. The CDR3 nucleotides read TGTGCCAGCAGTCAGGGGGCCGACTATGGCTACACCTTC. V usage is TRBV6-5 and J usage is TRBJ1-2; 8 bases line up with TRBD1. The CDR3 loop spans 13 amino acids. With V trimmed by 5 bases and J by 3 bases, 2 bases remained unmatched. Germline loops: CDR1 MNHEY, CDR2 SVGAGI.